These T cell receptor beta chains were read from a single sample in a study of T cell responses to AZD1222 COVID-19 vaccine. Generated by immunoSEQ multiplex PCR, the TCRdb table keeps only in-frame clones and is missing some. In the table there are about 68,000 clones, roughly 90% of which are singletons. The specimen comprised peripheral blood, sampled on day 0 of AZD1222 vaccination. Receptors originate from an adult in good health. Both conserved end residues are part of each CDR3. Each record gives: CDR3 protein, CDR3 DNA, D gene, clone size, J gene, V gene. A D gene is named only where the DNA matches it firmly. Only part of the rows carry a size: once, few, many, or a class if the clone is expanded.

CASRRDSNQPQHF,TGTGCCAGCAGGCGGGATAGCAATCAGCCCCAGCATTTT,NA,NA,TRBJ1-5,TRBV21-1
CASSLDVASNEQFF,TGTGCCAGCAGCTTAGATGTGGCTTCTAATGAGCAGTTCTTC,NA,NA,TRBJ2-1,TRBV11-3
CASSEVRDGLNQPQHF,TGTGCCAGCAGTGAAGTTAGGGACGGACTAAATCAGCCCCAGCATTTT,NA,NA,TRBJ1-5,TRBV6-1
CASSYPAGEQYF,TGTGCCAGCAGTTACCCCGCCGGCGAGCAGTACTTC,NA,NA,TRBJ2-7,TRBV6-2/TRBV6-3
CSTEGGTPEAFF,TGCAGCACGGAAGGAGGGACACCTGAAGCTTTCTTT,NA,NA,TRBJ1-1,TRBV29-1
CASRQGPNQPQHF,TGTGCCAGTAGACAGGGCCCCAATCAGCCCCAGCATTTT,NA,NA,TRBJ1-5,TRBV19
CATSRDRSWTGWGYGYTF,TGTGCCACCAGCAGAGATCGTTCCTGGACAGGGTGGGGCTATGGCTACACCTTC,TRBD1,NA,TRBJ1-2,TRBV15
CASSTQTRRGEQFF,TGTGCCAGCAGCACCCAGACTCGCCGGGGTGAGCAGTTCTTC,NA,NA,TRBJ2-1,TRBV13
CASSRDASAGVKSDTQYF,TGCGCCAGCAGCCGAGACGCCTCGGCGGGAGTAAAGTCAGATACGCAGTATTTT,TRBD2,NA,TRBJ2-3,TRBV5-1
CASSTDVNTEAFF,TGTGCCAGCAGTACAGACGTGAACACTGAAGCTTTCTTT,NA,NA,TRBJ1-1,TRBV12-3/TRBV12-4
CASSPTRLDF,TGTGCCAGCTCACCAACACGATTGGACTTC,NA,NA,TRBJ1-2,TRBV18
CASCMGDRGGETQYF,TGTGCCAGCTGTATGGGGGACAGGGGGGGAGAGACCCAGTACTTC,TRBD1,NA,TRBJ2-5,TRBV6-5
CASSLVVGTVGNSPLHF,TGCGCCAGCAGCTTGGTGGTAGGGACGGTCGGTAATTCACCCCTCCACTTT,NA,NA,TRBJ1-6,TRBV5-1
CASSAQTDSIKETQYF,TGTGCCAGTAGTGCCCAGACCGACTCGATAAAAGAGACCCAGTACTTC,NA,once,TRBJ2-5,TRBV19
CASSENRQRSKNIQYF,TGTGCCAGCAGTGAAAACAGACAGAGATCCAAAAACATTCAGTACTTC,NA,NA,TRBJ2-4,TRBV2
CASSRRLEREVWEQFF,TGTGCCAGCAGTAGGAGGCTGGAGCGGGAGGTTTGGGAGCAGTTCTTC,TRBD2,NA,TRBJ2-1,TRBV7-2
CASSYEYANQPQHF,TGTGCCAGCAGTTACGAGTATGCGAATCAGCCCCAGCATTTT,NA,NA,TRBJ1-5,TRBV6-5
CASGNTGELFF,TGTGCCAGCGGGAACACCGGGGAGCTGTTTTTT,NA,NA,TRBJ2-2,TRBV6-5
CATSRDLSTGSYNEQFF,TGTGCCACCAGCAGAGATCTCAGCACCGGCTCCTACAATGAGCAGTTCTTC,NA,NA,TRBJ2-1,TRBV15
CASSLPLTSGRPHEQYF,TGTGCCAGCAGCTTACCGTTGACTAGCGGGAGACCCCACGAGCAGTACTTC,TRBD2,NA,TRBJ2-7,TRBV11-2
CASSEMPVLGPNTEAFF,TGTGCCAGCAGTGAAATGCCGGTCCTCGGACCGAACACTGAAGCTTTCTTT,NA,NA,TRBJ1-1,TRBV25-1
CAWSQVLKGTGELFF,TGTGCCTGGAGCCAGGTATTGAAGGGCACCGGGGAGCTGTTTTTT,NA,NA,TRBJ2-2,TRBV30
CASSLTPTVQYF,TGCGCCAGCAGCTTGACCCCTACCGTGCAGTACTTC,NA,NA,TRBJ2-7,TRBV5-1
CASSSGGRPATGELFF,TGTGCCAGCAGCTCGGGGGGCCGCCCCGCCACCGGGGAGCTGTTTTTT,NA,NA,TRBJ2-2,TRBV9
CASSWGTATNEKLFF,TGTGCCAGCAGCTGGGGGACAGCAACTAATGAAAAACTGTTTTTT,TRBD1,NA,TRBJ1-4,TRBV11-2
CASRRSGQVWEQYF,TGTGCCAGCAGACGATCGGGACAGGTTTGGGAGCAGTACTTC,TRBD1,NA,TRBJ2-7,TRBV5-8
CASSFSRGSYNEQFF,TGTGCCAGCAGCTTTTCACGGGGATCCTACAATGAGCAGTTCTTC,NA,NA,TRBJ2-1,TRBV11-1